This T cell receptor (beta chain) appears in the sequencing data of a study of low-dose radiotherapy and immunotherapy resistance in tumors. Study information: Cohort 2's total reached 13 Gy over 26 weeks, at 1 Gy per fraction every two weeks.

Both TCRalpha and TCRbeta chains were reverse transcribed with V-gene-specific primers. The TCRs were subjected to amplification over roughly 18 PCR cycles employing a constant-region primer in conjunction with a V-primer adapter. TCRdb independently ran MiXCR on the reads; one entry per CDR3 protein. The data hold about 64,000 distinct CDR3 sequences, with about 26% observed a single time. Time point of the sample: before trial treatment. Ipilimumab, nivolumab, aspirin, low-dose cyclophosphamide and low-dose radiotherapy were administered to donors. Patients with advanced, tumor-infiltrating lymphocyte-negative solid tumors were eligible. The CDR3 extends over 15 amino acids. Germline CDR1 is SGDLS and CDR2 is YYNGEE. V lost 3 bases and J lost 2, with 11 bases in between. This clonotype was observed many times.

The sequencing used PBMCs, collected before treatment. This chain connects TRBV9 to TRBJ2-2; D possibly matches TRBD1 or TRBD2 (6 bases each). The receptor was isolated from a male donor with rectosigmoid adenocarcinoma. The CDR3 DNA follows: TGTGCCAGCAGCGGGGTCGGGGGCAACACCGGGGAGCTGTTTTTT. Encoded protein: CASSGVGGNTGELFF.